This entry lists 20 T cell receptor beta chains sequenced from one sample in a study of early T cells in non-severe SARS-CoV-2 infection. TCRdb re-called the 5' RACE reads with MiXCR, one entry per CDR3 protein. The sample carries 97,000 or so distinct CDR3 sequences, approximately 10% recorded once. Source: whole blood, taken at baseline. The receptors shown here come from an adult who was a healthcare worker with PCR-confirmed SARS-CoV-2 infection or an uninfected control (not recorded which).

The chain links TRBV5-6 to TRBJ2-7, with 11 bases matching TRBD1. Germline CDR1 reads SGHDT; CDR2 reads YYEEEE. CDR3 length: 16 amino acids. Trimming cost V 4 bases and J 3 bases; bases outside gene matches: 9. CDR3 amino acids: CASSASGTGGLYEQYF. The CDR3 DNA reads TGTGCCAGCAGCGCCTCCGGGACAGGGGGTCTCTACGAGCAGTACTTC.

This chain links TRBV6-2 or TRBV6-3 with TRBJ1-1, with D possibly being TRBD1 (5 bases). Germline V gene sequence: CDR1 MNHEY, CDR2 SVGEGT. The CDR3 totals 13 residues. Trimming stripped 8 bases from V and 0 bases from J, with 10 bases between. The CDR3 nucleotides read TGTGCCAGCTGGGACGTCATGAACACTGAAGCTTTCTTT. It codes for CASWDVMNTEAFF.

The chain is built from TRBV18 and TRBJ2-1, with 7 bases aligning to TRBD1. Per the germline V gene, CDR1 is KGHSH and CDR2 is LQKENI. V gave up 6 bases and J gave up 4 bases; unmatched junction bases: 9. The CDR3 is made up of 15 amino acids. For the CDR3, the DNA is TGTGCCAGCTCCCTCCTCCGGGACAGATACAATGAGCAGTTCTTC. It yields the protein CASSLLRDRYNEQFF.

This clonotype was detected a few times. The chain employs TRBV7-8 and TRBJ1-2; no definite D call. Germline V gene data show CDR1 as SGHVS and CDR2 as FQNEAQ. CDR3 size: 13 residues. Deletions cut 5 bases from V and 8 bases from J, with 15 bases between. In DNA, the CDR3 is TGTGCCAGCAGCAGGCGGGCCGATCGGGGCTACACCTTC. Protein: CASSRRADRGYTF.

This clonotype was seen more than once but under ten times. The chain has TRBV20-1 and TRBJ2-7; 9 bases agree with TRBD1. The CDR3 spans 18 residues. The junction had 16 bases not matched to a gene; V was cut back by 1 base and J by 3 bases. In germline, CDR1 is DFQATT, CDR2 SNEGSKA (reference sequence). CDR3 sequence: CSARASHRPGTGLYEQYF. The DNA of the CDR3 is TGCAGTGCTAGAGCCTCACACCGACCCGGGACAGGGCTCTACGAGCAGTACTTC.

The V and J genes are TRBV9 and TRBJ2-3; D ambiguous. The germline V and J ends were trimmed by 4 bases and 1 base, with 13 bases remaining between them. Germline V gene lookup returns CDR1 SGDLS and CDR2 YYNGEE. This CDR3 region has 15 residues. In DNA form, the CDR3 reads TGTGCCAGCAGCCCTCGACCAGCCCGCACAGATACGCAGTATTTT. This sequence encodes CASSPRPARTDTQYF.

The sample holds a few counts of this clonotype. The V gene is TRBV5-4, the J gene TRBJ2-7; D may be TRBD1 or TRBD2 (5 bases each). This CDR3 is built from 15 residues. Germline loops: CDR1 SGHNT, CDR2 YYREEE (reference sequence). V was cut by 4 bases and J by 2 bases, with 16 bases left in between. The CDR3 DNA follows: TGTGCCAGCAGCGGGGGACCCAACCCGACCTACGAGCAGTACTTC. The encoded protein is CASSGGPNPTYEQYF.

This chain joins TRBV19 and TRBJ2-7; D ambiguous. The V and J ends lost 3 bases and 2 bases respectively, with 11 bases between them. Germline loops: CDR1 LNHDA, CDR2 SQIVND (reference sequence). The CDR3 sequence is 14 residues long. CDR3: CASSIGGVAYEQYF. CDR3 DNA: TGTGCCAGTAGTATCGGTGGAGTGGCCTACGAGCAGTACTTC.

This clonotype came up a few times. This chain joins TRBV2 and TRBJ2-7; 9 bases line up with TRBD1. Germline V gene sequence: CDR1 SNHLY, CDR2 FYNNEI. The CDR3 runs 15 residues. The ends lost 4 bases at V and 6 bases at J; junction bases unmatched: 10. Here the CDR3 reads CASSVRRDRVGEQYF. Written as DNA, the CDR3 is TGTGCCAGCAGTGTCCGCCGGGACAGGGTAGGCGAGCAGTACTTC.

This rearrangement joins TRBV7-3 to TRBJ2-2, with D uncertain. The V end lost 4 bases, the J end lost 0 bases, and 6 bases lay between the germline ends. Germline values: CDR1 SGHTA, CDR2 FQGTGA. The CDR3 totals 14 residues. The CDR3 region has the DNA TGTGCCAGCAGCTCCCAGCCGAACACCGGGGAGCTGTTTTTT. Protein product: CASSSQPNTGELFF.

The sample holds a few counts of this clonotype. V usage is TRBV6-6 and J usage is TRBJ2-5, with 8 bases matching TRBD2. Germline CDR1 and CDR2: MNHNY and SVGAGI (reference sequence). V was clipped by 2 bases and J by 9 bases; unmatched bases: 8. The CDR3 runs to 14 residues. CDR3 amino acids: CASSYTNSGEAQYF. As DNA, the CDR3 is TGTGCCAGCAGTTACACAAATAGCGGGGAGGCCCAGTACTTC.

This clonotype has a count of ten or more. The chain is built from TRBV20-1 and TRBJ2-7; the D gene could be TRBD1 or TRBD2 (5 bases each). V was clipped by 6 bases and J by 3 bases, with 21 bases between them. There are 15 residues in the CDR3. Germline V CDR1 and CDR2: DFQATT, SNEGSKA (reference sequence). In nucleotides, the CDR3 is TGCAGTGCCATTCAGGGATTCACACGGGGCTACGAGCAGTACTTC. Its protein is CSAIQGFTRGYEQYF.

The gene calls are TRBV19 and TRBJ1-5; 7 bases agree with TRBD1. This CDR3 spans 14 amino acids. Trimming took 5 bases from V and 3 from J; bases not matched to a gene: 4. Germline-derived CDR1 and CDR2 are LNHDA and SQIVND (reference sequence). The CDR3 reads CASSGTASNQPQHF. CDR3 nucleotide sequence: TGTGCCAGTAGTGGGACAGCTTCCAATCAGCCCCAGCATTTT. The entire variable domain, with the rest obtained from reference TRBV19 and TRBJ1-5, is as follows: DGGITQSPKYLFRKEGQNVTLSCEQNLNHDAMYWYRQDPGQGLRLIYYSQIVNDFQKGDIAEGYSVSREKKESFPLTVTSAQKNPTAFYLCASSGTASNQPQHFGDGTRLSIL.

A note on this clonotype: At one end the junction does not follow the germline gene, possibly because of a read error. The genes are TRBV20-1 and TRBJ2-1; possible D gene TRBD2, 5 bases. Germline CDR1 DFQATT, CDR2 SNEGSKA (reference sequence). This CDR3 has 11 residues. CDR3 sequence (DNA): TGCAGTGCTAAATGGGGTAGCGCCAAGGTTTTC. Its protein is CSAKWGSAKVF.

There are many counts of this clonotype. V and J are TRBV19 and TRBJ2-2, with D possibly being TRBD1 or TRBD2 (5 bases each). Germline V gives CDR1 LNHDA, CDR2 SQIVND (reference sequence). This CDR3 contains 14 residues. Trimming removed 7 bases from V and 3 bases from J, with 12 bases in between. CDR3 protein: CASKWDLDTGELFF. Written as DNA, the CDR3 is TGTGCCAGTAAGTGGGACCTAGACACCGGGGAGCTGTTTTTT.

The rearrangement uses TRBV18 and TRBJ2-3, with 8 positions matching TRBD2. The germline V gene encodes CDR1 KGHSH and CDR2 LQKENI. The junction had 5 bases not matched to a gene; V was cut back by 3 bases and J by 3 bases. This CDR3 spans 15 amino acids. Here the CDR3 reads CASSPAGGRTDTQYF. As DNA, the CDR3 is TGTGCCAGCTCACCGGCGGGGGGAAGGACAGATACGCAGTATTTT.

This clonotype was seen only a few times. The chain joins TRBV20-1 to TRBJ2-3; weak D call: TRBD2 (5 bases). The CDR3 runs to 14 residues. Germline V gene lookup returns CDR1 DFQATT and CDR2 SNEGSKA (reference sequence). Trimming removed 0 bases at V and 6 bases at J, with 13 bases between. The CDR3 nucleotides are TGCAGTGCTAGAGATGTACTAGGTCTGGATACGCAGTATTTT. It translates to CSARDVLGLDTQYF.

CDR3 residues: CASSKLAGTGEVEQYF. In DNA, the CDR3 is TGTGCCAGCAGCAAACTGGCCGGGACAGGGGAGGTTGAGCAGTACTTC. This sequence joins TRBV5-5 and TRBJ2-7; 10 bases map to TRBD1. Losses at the gene ends were 4 bases for V and 7 bases for J; bases not matched to a gene: 14. This CDR3 has 16 amino acids. Germline CDR1 is SGHKS and CDR2 is YYEKEE (reference sequence).

CDR3 in DNA: TGCACCAGCAACCGTGGGGTCAGGGAGCACAAAGCTTTCTTT. Translation: CTSNRGVREHKAFF. This chain links TRBV1 with TRBJ1-1; the table's TRBD1 call for D was not verified on the DNA. TRBV1 is classified as a pseudogene. This CDR3 spans 14 amino acids.

This chain links TRBV11-3 with TRBJ2-3, with 7 bases lining up with TRBD1. This CDR3 comprises 15 residues. V was pared by 3 bases and J by 2 bases, with 5 bases of the junction left unmatched. CDR1 and CDR2 from the germline V gene are SGHNT and YENEEA. The CDR3 DNA follows: TGTGCCAGCAGCTTGGACAGGAGTCCCACAGATACGCAGTATTTT. Translating it yields CASSLDRSPTDTQYF.